Listed below are T cell receptor beta chains from one sample, sequenced in a study of blood T cell repertoires in COVID-19. The table came from immunoSEQ multiplex PCR; TCRdb's copy has only in-frame clones and leaves some out. The repertoire holds about 200,000 clones, with 88% as singletons. Source material: peripheral blood. The receptors here all came from a man in his forties or fifties with active or convalescent COVID-19. Both conserved end residues are part of each CDR3. D genes are given only for firm matches. Clone size is not always given. Where it is, it says once, few, many or a class for expanded clones.

CDR3	DNA	D	V	J	size
CASSFGDPGLSLGANVLTF	TGTGCCAGCAGCTTCGGGGATCCGGGGTTGTCGCTCGGGGCCAACGTCCTGACTTTC	-	TRBV7-9	TRBJ2-6	-
CASSSRLAGDSDTQYF	TGTGCCAGCAGTTCCCGACTAGCGGGAGACTCAGATACGCAGTATTTT	TRBD2	TRBV28	TRBJ2-3	-
CASSIVGGRGNEQFF	TGTGCCAGTAGTATAGTGGGAGGCAGAGGGAATGAGCAGTTCTTC	-	TRBV19	TRBJ2-1	-
CASSYRGEPEQYF	TGTGCCAGCTCCTATAGGGGCGAACCGGAGCAGTACTTC	-	TRBV18	TRBJ2-7	-
CASSQDDGLKLFF	TGCGCCAGCAGCCAAGACGATGGGCTAAAACTGTTTTTT	-	TRBV4-1	TRBJ1-4	-
CASSPGTGSQGEELFF	TGCGCCAGCAGTCCCGGGACAGGGAGTCAAGGGGAGGAGCTGTTTTTT	TRBD1	TRBV23-1	TRBJ2-2	once
CASSQGESNEQFF	TGTGCCAGCAGCCAAGGAGAGAGCAATGAGCAGTTCTTC	-	TRBV3-1/TRBV3-2	TRBJ2-1	-
CASSHAGGLSNQPQHF	TGTGCCAGCAGTCACGCGGGGGGGCTGAGCAATCAGCCCCAGCATTTT	-	TRBV7-2	TRBJ1-5	-
CASSFGQYNEQFF	TGCGCCAGCAGCTTTGGACAGTACAATGAGCAGTTCTTC	-	TRBV5-1	TRBJ2-1	-
CASSPVGGRADTQYF	TGTGCCAGCAGCCCCGTTGGTGGGCGGGCAGATACGCAGTATTTT	-	TRBV11-2	TRBJ2-3	-
CATSDLGQGPHGEQFF	TGTGCCACCAGTGATTTGGGGCAGGGGCCGCACGGTGAGCAGTTCTTC	-	TRBV24-1	TRBJ2-1	once
CASSPSLRELVAITNEQYF	TGTGCCAGCAGCCCCTCCCTACGGGAGTTGGTTGCGATTACAAACGAGCAGTACTTC	-	TRBV28	TRBJ2-7	-
CASSLSATSGGLSTDTQYF	TGTGCCAGCAGCTTGTCTGCAACTAGCGGGGGGTTAAGCACAGATACGCAGTATTTT	TRBD2	TRBV7-2	TRBJ2-3	once
CASSSYQFDRNEQYF	TGTGCCAGCAGTTCTTACCAGTTTGACAGAAACGAGCAGTACTTC	-	TRBV2	TRBJ2-7	-
CASSLATGYSNQPQHF	TGTGCCAGCAGCTTAGCGACAGGATATAGCAATCAGCCCCAGCATTTT	-	TRBV11-2	TRBJ1-5	-
CASRGLAGAYEQYF	TGTGCCAGCAGGGGACTAGCGGGGGCCTACGAGCAGTACTTC	TRBD2	TRBV6-6	TRBJ2-7	-
CASSDSPGTEAFF	TGTGCCAGCAGTGACTCCCCAGGCACTGAAGCTTTCTTT	-	TRBV6-4	TRBJ1-1	-
CASSLEWDSGIQYF	TGTGCCAGCAGCTTGGAATGGGACAGCGGCATTCAGTACTTC	TRBD1	TRBV5-4	TRBJ2-4	once
CASSEATGQGNTEAFF	TGTGCCAGCAGTGAAGCTACGGGACAGGGTAACACTGAAGCTTTCTTT	TRBD1	TRBV6-1	TRBJ1-1	-
CASKGDRGYTEAFF	TGTGCCAGCAAGGGGGACAGGGGTTACACTGAAGCTTTCTTT	TRBD1	TRBV7-8	TRBJ1-1	-
CASSPHGDGHSGNTIYF	TGTGCCAGCAGCCCTCACGGAGACGGCCACTCTGGAAACACCATATATTTT	-	TRBV21-1	TRBJ1-3	-